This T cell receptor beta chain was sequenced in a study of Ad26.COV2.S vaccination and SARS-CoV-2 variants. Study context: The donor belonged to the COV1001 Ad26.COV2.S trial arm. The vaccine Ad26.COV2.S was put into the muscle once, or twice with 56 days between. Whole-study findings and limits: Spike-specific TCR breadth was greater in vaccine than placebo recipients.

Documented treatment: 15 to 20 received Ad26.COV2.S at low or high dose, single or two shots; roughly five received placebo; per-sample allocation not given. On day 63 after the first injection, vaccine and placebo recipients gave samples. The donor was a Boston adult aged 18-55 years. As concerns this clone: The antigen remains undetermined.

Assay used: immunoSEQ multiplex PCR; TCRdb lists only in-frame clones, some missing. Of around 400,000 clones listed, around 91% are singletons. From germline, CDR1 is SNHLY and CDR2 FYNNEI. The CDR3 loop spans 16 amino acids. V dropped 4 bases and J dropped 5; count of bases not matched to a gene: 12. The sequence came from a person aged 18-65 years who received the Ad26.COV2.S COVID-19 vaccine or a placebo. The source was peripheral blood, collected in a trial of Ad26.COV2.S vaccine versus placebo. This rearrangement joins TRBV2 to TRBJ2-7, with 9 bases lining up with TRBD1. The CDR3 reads CASSVRVPGQGNEQYF. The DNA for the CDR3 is TGTGCCAGCAGTGTTAGAGTTCCGGGACAGGGAAACGAGCAGTACTTC.